The 8 T cell receptor beta chains presented below share a single source sample, sequenced in a study of blood T cell repertoires in COVID-19. Produced via immunoSEQ multiplex PCR; TCRdb's table is partial and in-frame only. The sample has approximately 250,000 clones; approximately 89% are singletons. Sequencing used PBMCs or T cells enriched from blood (not recorded which). These receptors came from a woman aged 40 to 49 with acute COVID-19.

CDR3 sequence: CASSGWGQGRGYTF. CDR3 coding DNA: TGTGCCAGCAGCGGGTGGGGACAGGGACGTGGCTACACCTTC. This chain connects TRBV5-4 to TRBJ1-2; 9 nucleotides align to TRBD1. The V gene's germline CDR1 is SGHNT and CDR2 YYREEE (reference sequence). The CDR3 is 14 residues long. V trimming: 4 bases; J trimming: 7 bases; junction bases outside the gene matches: 8.

In its sample, this clone was seen once. This rearrangement joins TRBV5-1 to TRBJ1-1; D call uncertain. V gave up 2 bases and J gave up 1 base, with 12 bases separating them. The CDR3 covers 15 residues. Per germline, CDR1 SGHRS and CDR2 YFSETQ. The DNA for the CDR3 is TGCGCCAGCAGCTTCGCTTCTAGACCGAACACTGAAGCTTTCTTT. Translating gives CASSFASRPNTEAFF.

The chain employs TRBV5-1 and TRBJ1-5, with D possibly matching TRBD1 (5 bases). From germline, CDR1 is SGHRS and CDR2 YFSETQ. CDR3 length equals 16 residues. Trimming removed 0 bases from V and 3 bases from J, with 13 bases in between. CDR3 sequence: CASSLAGGDFNQPQHF. CDR3 coding DNA: TGCGCCAGCAGCTTGGCAGGAGGGGACTTCAATCAGCCCCAGCATTTT.

This clone was counted once. V usage is TRBV28 and J usage is TRBJ2-1, with 7 bases that match TRBD1. This CDR3 region has 15 residues. Trimming removed 3 bases from V and 8 bases from J; junction bases left unmatched: 10. Per the germline V gene, CDR1 is MDHEN and CDR2 is SYDVKM. CDR3 in DNA: TGTGCCAGCAGTTTTTCCGACAGGGTCAGGGATGAGCAGTTCTTC. This translates into CASSFSDRVRDEQFF.

The V and J genes are TRBV18 and TRBJ1-1; perhaps TRBD1 as D (5 bases). The CDR3 spans 14 residues. Germline V gives CDR1 KGHSH, CDR2 LQKENI. Trimming left V 3 bases short and J 4 bases short, with 12 bases between. This CDR3 is CASSPVGGGTEAFF. DNA of the CDR3: TGTGCCAGCTCACCGGTTGGGGGAGGCACTGAAGCTTTCTTT.

V and J are TRBV7-8 and TRBJ2-3, with a weak D call TRBD2 (5 bases). The CDR3 sequence is 15 residues long. V was cut by 0 bases and J by 0 bases, with 7 bases left in between. CDR1 and CDR2 from the germline V gene are SGHVS and FQNEAQ. CDR3 residues: CASSLARESTDTQYF. As DNA, the CDR3 is TGTGCCAGCAGCTTAGCTCGGGAAAGCACAGATACGCAGTATTTT.

The chain is built from TRBV9 and TRBJ1-5; D gene unclear. The germline CDR1 and CDR2 sequences are SGDLS and YYNGEE. Trimming shortened V by 0 bases and J by 3 bases, and 10 bases separated the two germline ends. This CDR3 region has 15 residues. The chain's CDR3 is CASSVAGGDNQPQHF. DNA for the CDR3: TGTGCCAGCAGCGTAGCGGGCGGGGACAATCAGCCCCAGCATTTT. The full variable domain, completed using reference TRBV9 and TRBJ1-5, is DSGVTQTPKHLITATGQRVTLRCSPRSGDLSVYWYQQSLDQGLQFLIQYYNGEERAKGNILERFSAQQFPDLHSELNLSSLELGDSALYFCASSVAGGDNQPQHFGDGTRLSIL.

The gene calls are TRBV10-1 and TRBJ2-1; D gene uncertain. Germline CDR1 and CDR2: WNHNN and SYGVQD (reference sequence). The V and J ends lost 2 bases and 0 bases respectively, with 8 bases between them. The CDR3 consists of 15 residues. CDR3 region: CASSEVRSSYNEQFF. The CDR3 nucleotides read TGCGCCAGCAGTGAGGTCCGGAGCTCCTACAATGAGCAGTTCTTC.